These 9 T cell receptor beta chains share one sample of origin, sequenced in a study of vaccination and CD4 T cells after COVID-19. Treatment specified: roughly 10-day PBMC culture with coronavirus spike peptide pools or control peptides (ViraFEST assay). Sequence data for DNA of cultured CD4+ T cells were generated by the Oncomine TCR Beta short-read assay. TCRdb re-called the PCR reads with MiXCR, one entry per CDR3 protein. The sample lists about 13,000 distinct CDR3 sequences, more than 75% occurring once. What these receptors recognize is not known. The specimen was CD4+ T cells from blood, cultured in vitro. The receptors stem from a human donor who had recovered from COVID-19.

The rearrangement joins TRBV4-3 to TRBJ2-7; D perhaps matches TRBD1 (6 bases). V was pared by 3 bases and J by 3 bases, with 12 bases between. The CDR3 has 14 amino acids. In germline, CDR1 is LGHNA, CDR2 YSLEER. CDR3 nucleotide sequence: TGCGCCAGCAGCCAGCAGACAGGTCTCTACGAGCAGTACTTC. Translated: CASSQQTGLYEQYF.

The chain carries TRBV28 and TRBJ1-2, with 8 bases lining up with TRBD1. The CDR3 loop spans 13 amino acids. From germline, CDR1 is MDHEN and CDR2 SYDVKM. The V segment lost 7 bases and the J segment 5 bases; nucleotides outside the gene matches: 6. CDR3 DNA sequence: TGTGCCAGCACGGGACAGGCCTTGTATGGCTACACCTTC. It is translated as CASTGQALYGYTF.

The V call is TRBV20-1, the J call TRBJ1-2; a possible D gene is TRBD1 (6 bases). Per the germline V gene, CDR1 is DFQATT and CDR2 is SNEGSKA (reference sequence). V was clipped by 0 bases and J by 0 bases, with 14 bases between them. This CDR3 contains 16 residues. CDR3 in amino acids: CSAREQGGGANYGYTF. Written as DNA, the CDR3 is TGCAGTGCTAGAGAACAGGGAGGGGGAGCTAACTATGGCTACACCTTC.

This clonotype has just a few counts. V usage is TRBV7-2 and J usage is TRBJ1-1; TRBD1 agrees at 10 bases. Germline CDR1 and CDR2: SGHTA and FQGNSA. V shed 6 bases and J 2 bases; nucleotides not matched to a gene: 9. The CDR3 extends over 16 amino acids. The CDR3 region is CASRPRTGGLNTEAFF. CDR3 coding DNA: TGTGCCAGCAGACCACGGACAGGGGGACTAAACACTGAAGCTTTCTTT.

This clonotype was counted a single time. The chain couples TRBV27 to TRBJ1-2, with D possibly matching TRBD1 (6 bases). Trimming stripped 6 bases from V and 4 bases from J, with 12 bases between. The CDR3 spans 13 residues. The germline CDR1 and CDR2 sequences are MNHEY and SMNVEV (reference sequence). The CDR3 bases are TGTGCCAGCAGCCCACAGGGTTTCTATGGCTACACCTTC. Its translation is CASSPQGFYGYTF.

The chain combines TRBV6-2 or TRBV6-3 with TRBJ1-5; TRBD1 might be the D (6 bases). V shed 6 bases and J shed 4 bases, with 10 bases lying between them. The CDR3 loop spans 13 amino acids. Germline V gene data show CDR1 as MNHEY and CDR2 as SVGEGT. The CDR3 DNA follows: TGTGCCAGCAGAGTCCAGGGGAATCAGCCCCAGCATTTT. Amino acid sequence: CASRVQGNQPQHF.

This chain joins TRBV28 and TRBJ1-5; D may be TRBD1 (5 bases). CDR1 is MDHEN, CDR2 SYDVKM, per germline. Trimming cost V 6 bases and J 7 bases, with 13 bases left between them. This CDR3 comprises 13 residues. CDR3 protein: CASRSSRDQPQHF. The CDR3 bases are TGTGCCAGCAGGTCTTCCAGGGACCAGCCCCAGCATTTT.

This clonotype was detected once. This chain links TRBV6-1 with TRBJ2-1; 12 bases line up with TRBD2. Germline lookup yields CDR1 MNHNS and CDR2 SASEGT. V was pared by 2 bases and J by 6 bases, with 2 bases of the junction left unmatched. The length of the CDR3 is 15 residues. The CDR3 is CASSELAGGGNEQFF. In nucleotides, the CDR3 is TGTGCCAGCAGTGAACTAGCGGGAGGGGGCAATGAGCAGTTCTTC.

The chain joins TRBV20-1 to TRBJ2-1; no clear D. The germline V and J ends were trimmed by 8 bases and 10 bases, with 15 bases remaining between them. Germline V gives CDR1 DFQATT, CDR2 SNEGSKA (reference sequence). The CDR3 length is 11 residues. The CDR3 sequence is CSTTVGREQFF. The CDR3 nucleotides are TGCAGTACCACTGTAGGTCGGGAGCAGTTCTTC.